This T cell receptor beta chain originates from a study of shared T cell receptors in the human thymus. The V and J ends lost 0 bases and 3 bases respectively, with 12 bases between them. The germline V gene encodes CDR1 MNHNS and CDR2 SASEGT. The length of the CDR3 is 16 residues. Measured with immunoSEQ multiplex PCR; TCRdb has only the in-frame clones, and not every one. The table records hundreds of thousands of clones, approximately 80% of them present only once. This sample was shared with a second study, whose subject was human thymus T cells.

The material sequenced was thymocytes. V gene TRBV6-1 combines with J gene TRBJ1-3; D gene uncertain. The clonotype comes from a boy in the first two years of life with a congenital heart defect. CDR3 amino acids: CASSEALRRDGNTIYF. CDR3 coding DNA: TGTGCCAGCAGTGAAGCGCTTCGGCGGGATGGAAACACCATATATTTT.